These T cell receptor beta chains were read from a single sample in a study of CD8+CD57+ T cells in acquired aplastic anemia. TCRdb used MiXCR to reprocess the reads, holding one entry per CDR3 protein. In the table there are roughly 500,000 distinct CDR3 sequences, under 40% of which are singletons. Sequences were obtained from sorted CD4+, CD8+, or CD8+CD57+ T cells (not recorded which) from PBMCs. These receptor sequences come from a human donor with aplastic anemia. Each CDR3 is given with its conserved first and last residue. D genes are given only for firm matches.

>14|TRBJ1-5|NA|TRBV19
CATQGDGRSQPQHF
>14|TRBJ1-5|NA|TRBV28
CASREQVGDQPQHF
>17|TRBJ2-5|TRBD1|TRBV20-1
CSAKGTGNFQQQETQYF
>15|TRBJ1-2|TRBD1|TRBV5-1
CASSLGGQGAGGYTF
>12|TRBJ2-5|TRBD1|TRBV2
CASGTVQETQYF
>14|TRBJ2-7|NA|TRBV13
CASSLVSASYEQYF
>14|TRBJ1-6|TRBD1|TRBV19
CASERQGGNSPLHF
>14|TRBJ2-7|TRBD1|TRBV5-5
CASSWDRGIYEQYF
>16|TRBJ2-2|TRBD1|TRBV4-2
CASSPRTGWGTGELFF
>14|TRBJ2-7|NA|TRBV20-1
CSALPLDRYDEQYF
>16|TRBJ2-5|TRBD2|TRBV24-1
CATSEGKRGRWETQYF
>16|TRBJ2-6|TRBD1|TRBV25-1
CASSITGENGANVLTF
>15|TRBJ2-5|TRBD2|TRBV24-1
CATSRLAGDQETQYF
>16|TRBJ1-6|NA|TRBV9
CASSVAHQANNSPLHF
>14|TRBJ1-3|TRBD1|TRBV15
CATGDRTSGNTIYF
>13|TRBJ1-2|TRBD1|TRBV19
CASSRQGYYGYTF
>16|TRBJ1-5|NA|TRBV4-1
CASSQDTGFINQPQHF
>13|TRBJ2-7|NA|TRBV7-2
CASTRQVSYEQYF
>13|TRBJ2-7|NA|TRBV2
CASSYGQTSGQYF
>14|TRBJ2-7|NA|TRBV28
CASSLGREVYEQYF
>13|TRBJ2-1|NA|TRBV19
CASMGYRYNEQFF
>15|TRBJ2-1|TRBD2|TRBV2
CASSEELAGYNEQFF
>17|TRBJ2-7|NA|TRBV15
CATSREGRRSATREQYF
>16|TRBJ2-7|NA|TRBV7-6
CASSLSSGHQTYEQYF
>13|TRBJ1-1|NA|TRBV15
CGTSRGRSTEAFF
>15|TRBJ2-1|NA|TRBV4-3
CASSQDRSSSIEQFF
>11|TRBJ2-5|NA|TRBV2
CASRLQETQYF
>13|TRBJ2-7|TRBD1|TRBV10-2
CASRGQGPYEQYF
>15|TRBJ2-7|NA|TRBV5-1
CASSLDPSYSNEQYF
>13|TRBJ2-7|TRBD2|TRBV20-1
CSAFGTSGLEQYF
>14|TRBJ2-3|NA|TRBV2
CASSEVGGANTQYF
>17|TRBJ1-2|NA|TRBV2
CASSSLGPGSFVYGYTF